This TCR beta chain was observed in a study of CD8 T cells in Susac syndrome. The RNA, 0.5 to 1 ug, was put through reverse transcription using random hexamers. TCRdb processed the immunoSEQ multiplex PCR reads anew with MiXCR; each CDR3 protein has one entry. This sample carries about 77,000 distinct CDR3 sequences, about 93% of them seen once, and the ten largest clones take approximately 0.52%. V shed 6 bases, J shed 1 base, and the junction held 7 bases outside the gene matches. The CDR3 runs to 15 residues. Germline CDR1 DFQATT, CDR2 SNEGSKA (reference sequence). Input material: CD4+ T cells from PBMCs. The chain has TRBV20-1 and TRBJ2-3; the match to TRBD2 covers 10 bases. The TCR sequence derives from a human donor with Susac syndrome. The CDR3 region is CSASEREGRTDTQYF. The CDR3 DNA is TGCAGTGCATCTGAGCGGGAGGGCCGCACAGATACGCAGTATTTT.